This T cell receptor beta chain came from a study of blood T cell repertoires in COVID-19. Across the study: COVID-19 samples collected from the United States, Italy and Spain covered acute and convalescent phases. T cells, B-cell-depleted T cells, or PBMCs supplied cDNA or gDNA.

In the authors' workflow: Nucleated cell number was recorded as an estimate derived from reference gene primer amplification. Repertoires were generated with immunoSEQ multiplex PCR, while TCRdb's copy carries only in-frame clones and drops some. Clonal size and the V and J genes are those of that table, whereas D and trimming came from the DNA. The table has a few hundred thousand clones, 70% to 90% seen once. CDR1 and CDR2 (germline): SGHRS, YFSETQ. The CDR3 spans 15 residues. Unmatched junction bases numbered 4, after V lost 5 bases and J lost 2 bases. Material for sequencing was peripheral blood. The sequence was collected from a woman aged 60-75 years with acute or convalescent COVID-19. The V gene is TRBV5-1, the J gene TRBJ2-2; 9 nucleotides align to TRBD2. Here the CDR3 reads CASRSSGVNTGELFF. DNA of the CDR3: TGCGCCAGCAGATCTAGCGGGGTTAACACCGGGGAGCTGTTTTTT.